These 32 T cell receptor beta chains came from one sample sequenced in a study of blood T cell repertoires in COVID-19. Clones were read by immunoSEQ multiplex PCR, and TCRdb kept only the in-frame ones, dropping some. The sample has 150,000 or so clones; about four fifths are singletons. The sequenced sample consisted of peripheral blood. These receptor sequences come from a man aged 55 to 70 with active or convalescent COVID-19.

This clone was found many times. The gene calls are TRBV5-1 and TRBJ2-3, with 9 bases matching TRBD2. The junction had 9 bases not matched to a gene; V was cut back by 0 bases and J by 1 base. The CDR3 is made up of 18 amino acids. Looked up from germline, CDR1 is SGHRS and CDR2 is YFSETQ. DNA of the CDR3: TGCGCCAGCAGCTTGGAAAGGCGGGAGGGCCATGGCACAGATACGCAGTATTTT. Residues: CASSLERREGHGTDTQYF.

This rearrangement joins TRBV3-1 (or the pseudogene TRBV3-2) to TRBJ2-3; 8 nucleotides line up with TRBD2. The trim removed 0 bases at V and 0 bases at J, leaving 14 bases unmatched. Looked up from germline, CDR1 is LGHDT and CDR2 is YNNKEL (reference sequence). The CDR3 sequence is 20 residues long. The CDR3, as DNA: TGTGCCAGCAGCCAAGAAAGGATAGCGGGAACCGTCCCTAGCACAGATACGCAGTATTTT. Protein product: CASSQERIAGTVPSTDTQYF.

This rearrangement joins TRBV5-1 to TRBJ2-5; possibly TRBD2 for D (6 bases). The CDR3 runs to 15 residues. CDR1 is SGHRS and CDR2 is YFSETQ in the germline V gene. V was trimmed by 0 bases and J by 5 bases, leaving 14 bases between them. CDR3 amino acids: CASSLVVAESETQYF. In DNA, the CDR3 is TGCGCCAGCAGCTTGGTGGTAGCGGAATCGGAGACCCAGTACTTC.

This clone occurred a few times. The CDR3 DNA sequence: TGTGCCAGCAGCGAATCCGGGAACGCGCAAGAGACCCAGTACTTC. This sequence encodes CASSESGNAQETQYF. This chain connects TRBV9 to TRBJ2-5, with D tentatively TRBD2 (5 bases). With 3 bases removed from V and 2 bases from J, the gap between germline ends came to 14 bases. In germline, CDR1 is SGDLS, CDR2 YYNGEE. CDR3 length: 15 residues.

The V call is TRBV23-1, the J call TRBJ2-7; no firm D call. TRBV23-1 is assigned to the ORF class and has an uncertain function. The ends were cut back, 0 bases at V and 3 bases at J, with 3 bases in the middle. The CDR3 runs to 12 residues. The CDR3 reads CASSQSHYEQYF. CDR3 bases: TGCGCCAGCAGTCAATCACACTACGAGCAGTACTTC.

The rearrangement links TRBV5-4 to TRBJ1-3; D not resolved. Trimming took 0 bases from V and 0 from J, leaving 7 bases between them. CDR3 size: 15 residues. Germline V CDR1 and CDR2: SGHNT, YYREEE (reference sequence). The CDR3 nucleotides read TGTGCCAGCAGCTTGGTAGGAGCCTCTGGAAACACCATATATTTT. Its protein product is CASSLVGASGNTIYF.

V usage is TRBV2 and J usage is TRBJ1-3, with D maybe TRBD1 (5 bases). V gave up 7 bases and J gave up 0 bases, with 16 bases separating them. Germline loops: CDR1 SNHLY, CDR2 FYNNEI. The CDR3 runs to 16 residues. The CDR3 nucleotides read TGTGCCAGCACCGTCGGAGGGACGCACTCTGGAAACACCATATATTTT. It translates to CASTVGGTHSGNTIYF.

The chain recombines TRBV29-1 with TRBJ2-7; 8 bases agree with TRBD1. The CDR3 extends over 12 amino acids. The germline V gene encodes CDR1 SQVTM and CDR2 ANQGSEA. The junction had 1 base not matched to a gene; V was cut back by 4 bases and J by 2 bases. The DNA for the CDR3 is TGCAGCGTTGGGACAGGGACCTACGAGCAGTACTTC. Translated, it gives CSVGTGTYEQYF.

V is TRBV6-5 and J is TRBJ2-7, with 11 bases aligning to TRBD1. The trim removed 10 bases at V and 1 base at J, leaving 3 bases unmatched. The V gene's germline CDR1 is MNHEY and CDR2 SVGAGI. CDR3 size: 13 residues. CDR3 sequence (DNA): TGTGCCAACGGACAGGGGGCTTCCTACGAGCAGTACTTC. Translation: CANGQGASYEQYF.

V and J are TRBV27 and TRBJ1-5, with D possibly TRBD1 on 5 matching bases. This CDR3 contains 13 residues. Germline loops: CDR1 MNHEY, CDR2 SMNVEV (reference sequence). Trimming pared 4 bases from V and 3 bases from J, leaving 7 bases between. CDR3 residues: CASSWDSNQPQHF. CDR3 coding DNA: TGTGCCAGCAGTTGGGACTCCAATCAGCCCCAGCATTTT.

The chain couples TRBV5-1 to TRBJ2-1; 7 positions match TRBD2. CDR1 and CDR2 from the germline V gene are SGHRS and YFSETQ. The V and J ends lost 1 base and 2 bases, in that order; junction bases with no gene match: 3. This CDR3 region has 15 residues. The CDR3 DNA reads TGCGCCAGCAGCTTGCTGGCGGGAGCCTACAATGAGCAGTTCTTC. It is translated as CASSLLAGAYNEQFF.

V usage is TRBV9 and J usage is TRBJ2-7, with TRBD2 identical over 7 bases. CDR1 and CDR2 (germline): SGDLS, YYNGEE. This CDR3 comprises 14 residues. Trimming removed 4 bases from V and 2 bases from J; junction bases left unmatched: 6. Here the CDR3 DNA reads TGTGCCAGCAGCCGAGGGAGGGCAACCTACGAGCAGTACTTC. This translates into CASSRGRATYEQYF.

At least ten counts were recorded for this clone. The chain employs TRBV12-3 or TRBV12-4 and TRBJ2-1, with D possibly TRBD2 on 6 matching bases. The CDR3 is 13 amino acids. Trimming stripped 7 bases from V and 9 bases from J, with 16 bases between. The CDR3 nucleotides read TGTGCCAGCATGTTCGGGGTCGGGGGTGAGCAGTTCTTC. It yields the protein CASMFGVGGEQFF.

J is TRBJ2-7 and V is TRBV7-2; no definite D call. With 1 base removed from V and 6 bases from J, the gap between germline ends came to 4 bases. Germline CDR1 and CDR2: SGHTA and FQGNSA. The CDR3 is made up of 11 amino acids. Here the CDR3 DNA reads TGTGCCAGCAGCTTAGTTCGCGAGCAGTACTTC. It yields the protein CASSLVREQYF.

Concerning this clone: Germline is not matched at one junction end, which may reflect a read error. The rearrangement links TRBV6-5 to TRBJ2-3; unclear D gene. The CDR3 is made up of 14 amino acids. Per the germline V gene, CDR1 is MNHEY and CDR2 is SVGAGI. CDR3 loop: CASRRTASTDTQYF. CDR3 coding DNA: TGTGCCAGCAGGCGAACTGCGAGCACGGATACGCAGTATTTT.

This clone occurred a few times. This rearrangement joins TRBV11-2 to TRBJ1-1; 8 bases line up with TRBD1. This CDR3 has 15 amino acids. Germline trimming cut 5 bases from V and 3 bases from J; bases unmatched to any gene: 8. Germline assignment: CDR1 SGHAT and CDR2 FQNNGV. The CDR3 DNA reads as TGTGCCAGCAGCCTCCCCCAGGGGGCAGACACTGAAGCTTTCTTT. Protein sequence: CASSLPQGADTEAFF.

The chain carries TRBV19 and TRBJ2-2; 11 nucleotides line up with TRBD2. The CDR3 consists of 15 residues. V gave up 4 bases and J gave up 6 bases; unmatched junction bases: 4. Germline CDR1 reads LNHDA; CDR2 reads SQIVND (reference sequence). CDR3 sequence: CASSSSGRAAGELFF. The DNA of the CDR3 is TGTGCCAGTAGTAGTAGCGGGAGGGCCGCCGGGGAGCTGTTTTTT.

This rearrangement joins TRBV27 to TRBJ2-2, with TRBD1 as a possible D gene (6 bases). The ends were cut back, 10 bases at V and 8 bases at J, with 17 bases in the middle. The CDR3 is 13 residues long. Germline V gene sequence: CDR1 MNHEY, CDR2 SMNVEV (reference sequence). The CDR3 region is CATQGPRRGELFF. CDR3 coding DNA: TGTGCCACCCAGGGGCCCCGGAGAGGGGAGCTGTTTTTT.

The V call is TRBV19, the J call TRBJ2-6, with TRBD1 as a possible D gene (6 bases). This CDR3 is built from 17 residues. CDR1 is LNHDA and CDR2 is SQIVND in the germline V gene (reference sequence). V was clipped by 6 bases and J by 4 bases, with 19 bases between them. The DNA of the CDR3 is TGTGCCAGTAGGGCAGACAGGTTGGTGCAAGGGGCCAACGTCCTGACTTTC. Protein sequence: CASRADRLVQGANVLTF.

This rearrangement joins TRBV12-3 or TRBV12-4 to TRBJ1-1; D ambiguous. Trimming took 5 bases from V and 3 from J, leaving 4 bases between them. The CDR3 has 11 amino acids. The CDR3 spells CASSLDTEAFF. The CDR3 DNA follows: TGTGCCAGCAGTCTCGACACTGAAGCTTTCTTT.

The CDR3 protein is CASSELAGGPGEQFF. CDR3 nucleotides: TGTGCCAGCAGTGAGCTAGCGGGGGGGCCCGGTGAGCAGTTCTTC. The chain uses TRBV2 and TRBJ2-1; 12 bases are a match to TRBD2. CDR3 length: 15 amino acids. In germline, CDR1 is SNHLY, CDR2 FYNNEI. V gave up 3 bases and J gave up 9 bases; unmatched junction bases: 6.

This chain uses TRBV18 with TRBJ2-7; 10 positions agree with TRBD2. CDR1 KGHSH and CDR2 LQKENI come from the germline V gene. This CDR3 contains 17 residues. Losses at the gene ends were 6 bases for V and 0 bases for J; bases not matched to a gene: 11. The CDR3 DNA follows: TGTGCCAGCTCCCCCGCGGTAGCGGGGGGCTTCTCCTACGAGCAGTACTTC. Translated: CASSPAVAGGFSYEQYF.

The chain uses TRBV15 and TRBJ2-1; weak D call: TRBD2 (6 bases). V was shortened by 0 bases and J by 6 bases, with 12 bases between the two germline ends. Germline V lookup: CDR1 LNHNV, CDR2 YYDKDF (reference sequence). CDR3 size: 15 residues. This CDR3 is CATSRETSIGNEQFF. CDR3 nucleotide sequence: TGTGCCACCAGCAGAGAAACTAGCATAGGCAATGAGCAGTTCTTC.

The rearrangement uses TRBV6-5 and TRBJ1-2, with D perhaps matching TRBD1 (5 bases). Germline assignment: CDR1 MNHEY and CDR2 SVGAGI. The CDR3 has 13 amino acids. V was cut by 9 bases and J by 0 bases, with 11 bases left in between. This chain's CDR3 is CASYRSSNYGYTF. CDR3 DNA sequence: TGTGCCAGTTACAGGAGTTCTAACTATGGCTACACCTTC.

This clone was observed a few times. The J gene is TRBJ1-6, the V gene TRBV5-4; D perhaps matches TRBD1 (6 bases). Germline CDR1 is SGHNT and CDR2 is YYREEE (reference sequence). V dropped 4 bases and J dropped 10 bases, with 18 bases sitting between them. This CDR3 is 15 amino acids long. The CDR3 DNA follows: TGTGCCAGCAGCGAGGACCAGGGGTTAGGATCACCCCTCCACTTT. Residues: CASSEDQGLGSPLHF.

V usage is TRBV6-1 and J usage is TRBJ1-3; D might be TRBD1 (6 bases). Germline assignment: CDR1 MNHNS and CDR2 SASEGT. The V and J ends lost 4 bases and 0 bases respectively, with 16 bases between them. The CDR3 sequence is 17 residues long. As DNA, the CDR3 is TGTGCCAGCAGTGCGGGGGGACATGAACGCTCTGGAAACACCATATATTTT. It translates to CASSAGGHERSGNTIYF.

This chain connects TRBV9 to TRBJ2-3; no reliable D call. This CDR3 comprises 15 residues. Trimming removed 0 bases at V and 0 bases at J, with 8 bases between. CDR1 is SGDLS and CDR2 is YYNGEE in the germline V gene. The CDR3 DNA follows: TGTGCCAGCAGCGTAGGCCCCACTAGCACAGATACGCAGTATTTT. Translated: CASSVGPTSTDTQYF.

This chain links TRBV10-3 with TRBJ2-2; perhaps TRBD1 as D (6 bases). V shed 4 bases and J shed 1 base, with 13 bases lying between them. Germline CDR1 ENHRY, CDR2 SYGVKD. The CDR3 has 16 residues. In DNA, the CDR3 is TGTGCCATCAGTGGGCCACAGGGTCGGAACACCGGGGAGCTGTTTTTT. Translated, it gives CAISGPQGRNTGELFF.

The V gene is TRBV15, the J gene TRBJ2-2; D may be TRBD1 (6 bases). Trimming cost V 11 bases and J 4 bases, with 14 bases left between them. The germline gives CDR1 LNHNV, CDR2 YYDKDF (reference sequence). This CDR3 is 13 amino acids long. The DNA for the CDR3 is TGTGCCTCGCAGCAGGGGACCACCGGGGAGCTGTTTTTT. This translates into CASQQGTTGELFF.

The chain links TRBV6-1 to TRBJ2-1; perhaps TRBD1 as D (5 bases). The CDR3 length is 15 residues. Trimming took off 3 bases at V and 1 base at J, with 10 bases between the two ends. Germline assignment: CDR1 MNHNS and CDR2 SASEGT. Here the CDR3 reads CASSDLAGSYNEQFF. The CDR3 bases are TGTGCCAGCAGTGATTTGGCAGGGTCCTACAATGAGCAGTTCTTC.

There are a few counts of this clone. The genes are TRBV10-3 and TRBJ1-2; TRBD1 matches 11 bases. There are 14 residues in the CDR3. V was pared by 11 bases and J by 4 bases, with 9 bases of the junction left unmatched. Germline CDR1 reads ENHRY; CDR2 reads SYGVKD. The CDR3 sequence is CALSGTGGSYGYTF. The CDR3 coding sequence is TGTGCCCTTTCCGGGACAGGGGGTTCCTATGGCTACACCTTC.

With regard to this clone: Other DNA variants within this sample encode the same CDR3. V gene TRBV5-1 combines with J gene TRBJ1-6; maybe TRBD1 (5 bases). Looked up from germline, CDR1 is SGHRS and CDR2 is YFSETQ. This CDR3 has 14 residues. Trimming left V 0 bases short and J 7 bases short, with 8 bases between. As DNA, the CDR3 is TGCGCCAGCAGCTTGGGCCAGGGAAATTCACCCCTCCACTTT. Amino acids: CASSLGQGNSPLHF.